Shown below are 6 T cell receptor beta chains from a single sample sequenced in a study of T cells in narcolepsy (dated 2018 in TCRdb). The protocol used for the library was the immunoSEQ multiplex PCR assay. This immuneACCESS table, as held by TCRdb, lists in-frame sequences with V and J called but not all clones. Of the missing ones, under half trace to an unresolved V gene in checked studies; the others have no known cause. This sample holds approximately 17,000 clones; around 77% were observed only once. 11% to 15% of the sample lies in the top ten. The sample was CD45RA- memory CD8+ T cells from PBMCs. The sample's cell subset or site, from its label and the paper: memory T cells sorted ex vivo from peripheral blood. Source of these receptors: a human donor with narcolepsy.

J is TRBJ2-1 and V is TRBV5-1, with a weak D call TRBD2 (5 bases). The germline CDR1 and CDR2 sequences are SGHRS and YFSETQ. Trimming pared 3 bases from V and 7 bases from J, leaving 20 bases between. This CDR3 has 16 amino acids. The CDR3 protein is CASSSSGSHMTNEQFF. For the CDR3, the DNA is TGCGCCAGCAGCTCCTCGGGATCCCATATGACGAATGAGCAGTTCTTC.

The chain recombines TRBV2 with TRBJ2-5; TRBD1 is a possible D gene (5 bases). The J call may not be correct, given that the DNA end is closer to TRBJ2-7. Germline V gives CDR1 SNHLY, CDR2 FYNNEI. The CDR3 contains 14 residues. CDR3 in amino acids: CASSEWQDIYEQYF. Written as DNA, the CDR3 is TGTGCCAGCAGTGAGTGGCAGGACATCTACGAGCAGTACTTC.

The V gene is TRBV28, the J gene TRBJ2-7, with D possibly matching TRBD1 (7 bases). Trimming shortened V by 6 bases and J by 9 bases, and 30 bases separated the two germline ends. CDR1 and CDR2 (germline): MDHEN, SYDVKM. This CDR3 has 17 residues. CDR3 in DNA: TGTGCCAGCAGCCCTTTAATACCAGACAGGGAGGAGAACCTGCAGTACTTC. Protein sequence: CASSPLIPDREENLQYF. The complete variable domain, with remaining parts taken from reference TRBV28 and TRBJ2-7, reads DVKVTQSSRYLVKRTGEKVFLECVQDMDHENMFWYRQDPGLGLRLIYFSYDVKMKEKGDIPEGYSVSREKKERFSLILESASTNQTSMYLCASSPLIPDREENLQYFGPGTRLTVT.

The rearrangement joins TRBV9 to TRBJ2-5; D is possibly TRBD2 (5 bases). V gave up 0 bases and J gave up 4 bases, with 7 bases separating them. CDR1 is SGDLS and CDR2 is YYNGEE in the germline V gene. The CDR3 is made up of 13 amino acids. The DNA for the CDR3 is TGTGCCAGCAGCGTAGGAGGAGGAGAGACCCAGTACTTC. Residues: CASSVGGGETQYF.

Remarks on this clone: A far larger clone is one nucleotide away, so this likely arose from a read error. The rearrangement uses TRBV7-8 and TRBJ1-5; TRBD1 might be the D (5 bases). CDR1 SGHVS and CDR2 FQNEAQ come from the germline V gene. There are 16 residues in the CDR3. The CDR3 DNA is TGTGCCAGCAGCTACTCTACCCCGGGACTTTTCAAGCCCCAGGATTTT. Encoded protein: CASSYSTPGLFKPQDF.

The chain links TRBV4-1 to TRBJ1-2; D uncertain. The V end was cut by 0 bases, the J end by 2 bases, with 10 bases between. Looked up from germline, CDR1 is MGHRA and CDR2 is YSYEKL. This CDR3 has 15 amino acids. The CDR3 bases are TGCGCCAGCAGCCAAGATCCGGACTTGAACTATGGCTACACCTTC. Encoded protein: CASSQDPDLNYGYTF.